The T cell receptor beta chain described here comes from a study of T cells in Graves' hyperthyroidism and ophthalmopathy. Study-wide points: Appearing also in blood were most of the thyroid clonotypes expanded above 0.001.

Amplified regions were TCR beta CDR3 sequences from RNA transcripts. The HTBI primer set served for first-round RT-PCR of the TCR CDR3. MiXCR was run by TCRdb on the multiplex PCR reads, yielding one entry per CDR3 protein. The sample gives about 640,000 distinct CDR3 sequences, around 13% of which show up once; approximately 12% is in the top ten. The table lists this clonotype with many counts. No antigen is known for it. CDR3 length: 14 amino acids. Losses at the gene ends were 6 bases for V and 2 bases for J; bases not matched to a gene: 5. Clinical symptoms, serum thyroxine, TRAb, thyroid ultrasound and orbital computed tomography established diagnosis. Source material for PBMCs was about 10 ml fresh peripheral blood.

This TCR was recovered from a woman aged 50 to 65 with Graves' ophthalmopathy. Source material: blood. This rearrangement joins TRBV12-3 or TRBV12-4 to TRBJ2-3; 7 nucleotides agree with TRBD2. CDR3 DNA: TGTGCCAGCAGCCAACTAGCGCCCACAGATACGCAGTATTTT. This encodes CASSQLAPTDTQYF.